This T cell receptor beta chain was captured by sequencing in a study of graft-versus-host responses after intestinal transplantation. Study-wide findings and caveats: The marrow of recipients harbored GvH clones, and ileum or blood showed some of them first.

The germline gives CDR1 MNHEY, CDR2 SMNVEV (reference sequence). The V gene end was trimmed by 8 bases and the J gene end by 2 bases; junction bases not matched to a gene: 6. This CDR3 comprises 14 residues. This clone was picked up one time. No antigen is known for it. The assay was immunoSEQ multiplex PCR, and TCRdb's table has in-frame clones only and misses some. The sample includes about 51,000 clones, roughly nine tenths of them seen just once. Sequenced material: unstimulated CD4+ T cells sorted from spleen or lymph node cells, taken before transplant. The receptor's source is a human donor who was the organ donor for an intestinal transplant. This chain joins TRBV27 and TRBJ2-3; 8 bases are a match to TRBD2. This chain's CDR3 is CASHKAGVTDTQYF. The CDR3 nucleotides read TGTGCCAGCCATAAAGCGGGAGTCACAGATACGCAGTATTTT.